Here is one T cell receptor (beta chain) with its context. Clones were read by immunoSEQ multiplex PCR, and TCRdb kept only the in-frame ones, dropping some. The sample lists about 47,000 clones, 80% occurring once. The V and J ends lost 2 bases and 8 bases respectively, with 9 bases between them. CDR3 length equals 12 residues. CDR1 MDHEN and CDR2 SYDVKM come from the germline V gene. The entry originates in a study of control samples from healthy donors and cancer patients. The receptor's source is a man aged 65-85 years in good health. Sequencing input: blood. This chain connects TRBV28 to TRBJ1-2, with D possibly being TRBD1 (6 bases). This CDR3 is CASSLRGRGYTF. Here the CDR3 DNA reads TGTGCCAGCAGTTTACGGGGGCGAGGCTACACCTTC.